The entry below describes one T cell receptor beta chain. The entry originates in a study of blood T cell repertoires in COVID-19. Background on the study: There were acute and convalescent COVID-19 samples, and they came from the United States, Italy and Spain. T cells, B-cell-depleted T cells, or PBMCs provided the cDNA or gDNA that served as material.

Here immunoSEQ multiplex PCR was the method, and the copy in TCRdb shows in-frame clones only, minus some. The data contain around 350,000 clones, approximately 86% of them seen just once; the ten biggest clones take up over 2.5%. Germline V CDR1 and CDR2: KGHSH, LQKENI. The CDR3 runs 15 residues. V lost 0 bases and J lost 8, with 14 bases in between. Material for sequencing was peripheral blood. The chain carries TRBV18 and TRBJ1-3; D might be TRBD1 (5 bases). This TCR was recovered from a human donor in a cohort sampled during active COVID-19. This CDR3 reads CASSPPGRPGDTIYF. CDR3 DNA sequence: TGTGCCAGCTCACCACCGGGTCGACCGGGGGACACCATATATTTT.